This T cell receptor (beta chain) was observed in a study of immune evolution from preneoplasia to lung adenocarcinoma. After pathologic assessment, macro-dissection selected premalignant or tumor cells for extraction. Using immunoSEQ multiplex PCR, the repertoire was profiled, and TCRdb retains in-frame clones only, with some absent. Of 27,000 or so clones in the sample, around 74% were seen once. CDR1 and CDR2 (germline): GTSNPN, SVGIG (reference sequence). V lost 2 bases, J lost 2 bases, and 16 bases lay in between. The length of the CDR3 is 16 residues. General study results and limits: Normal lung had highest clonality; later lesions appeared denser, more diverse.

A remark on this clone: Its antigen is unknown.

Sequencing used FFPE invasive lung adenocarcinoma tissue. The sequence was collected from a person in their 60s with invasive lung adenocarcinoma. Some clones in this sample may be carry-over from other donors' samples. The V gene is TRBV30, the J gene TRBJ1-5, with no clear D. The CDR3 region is CAWSHRARGGNQPQHF. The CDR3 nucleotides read TGTGCCTGGAGTCACCGGGCCCGTGGTGGCAATCAGCCCCAGCATTTT.